This T cell receptor beta chain emerged from a study of blood T cell repertoires in COVID-19 (dated by TCRdb to about 2020). About the full investigation: The collaborator samples originated in the United States, Italy and Spain and spanned the acute and convalescent phases of COVID-19. The repertoires were released in a freely available public database meant as a resource for research on the immune response to SARS-CoV-2. Where available, HLA class I and class II types were obtained from metadata supplied by the sample provider rather than from assay-based typing. Samples were obtained from the ongoing ImmuneRACE study (first 160 participants) and from some 1,300 subjects provided by 6 global collaborators. The material from the prospective study consisted of cDNA or gDNA derived from T cells, B-cell-depleted T cells, or PBMCs. Deeply sampled blood TCRbeta repertoires from subjects exposed to, actively infected with, or recovered from COVID-19 were included in the dataset. Nearly every sample came with metadata listing a de-identified subject ID, COVID-19 status, age in years and sex.

A word on this clone: Its cognate antigen has yet to be identified. The sample holds no much larger clone one base away, and base qualities are not on file.

From the cysteine through the phenylalanine, the CDR3 covers 14 amino acids. The sequence is cut down to CDR3 DNA, 42 bases in frame from base 1. Trimming removed 3 bases from V and 3 bases from J, leaving 12 bases between the germline ends. In the germline V gene, CDR1 corresponds to MGHRA and CDR2 to YSYEKL. Study-wide findings and limitations: Clinical and demographic metadata were provided uncurated, with the amount varying by source and participant.

A second Seattle source provided samples from volunteer blood donors who had recovered from COVID-19. Collaborating institutions collected whole blood in K2EDTA tubes following their own protocols. For TCRbeta analysis, collaborator samples were shipped as frozen whole blood, as isolated PBMCs, or as DNA extracted from either sample type. The immunoSEQ Assay, a bias-controlled multiplex PCR, was used to amplify TCRbeta CDR3 regions from genomic DNA. As for how the authors treated the data: The number of nucleated cells in each sample was estimated by amplification of reference gene primers within the assay. Sequence reads were collapsed and filtered to measure the absolute abundance of every unique TCRbeta CDR3 rearrangement. For each sample, productive Simpson clonality was calculated by taking the square root of Simpson's diversity index across productive rearrangements. This immuneACCESS table, as held by TCRdb, lists in-frame sequences with V and J called but not all clones. Of the missing ones, under half trace to an unresolved V gene in checked studies; the others have no known cause. V and J calls and clone size are given by that table; D and trimming were obtained from the DNA. The sample table holds around 280,000 clones, of which around 88% were seen once. The ten most abundant clones make up approximately 2.2% of the sample.

The TCR was taken from a woman aged 25 to 39 who had recovered from COVID-19. The chain is assembled from TRBV4-1 and TRBJ2-7; TRBD2 is a possible D gene, resting on 6 matching bases. Sequenced material: peripheral blood. The base sequence is TGCGCCAGCAGCCAGAAAACCGGGGGCTACGAGCAGTACTTC. It specifies CASSQKTGGYEQYF.